This T cell receptor (beta chain) was captured in a study of cytomegalovirus exposure and HLA in healthy donors. Germline loops: CDR1 SQVTM, CDR2 ANQGSEA. There are 12 residues in the CDR3. Trimming stripped 5 bases from V and 1 base from J, with 7 bases between. Note on this clone: Its specificity is not known.

Study-level points and caveats: There were some public TCRs occurring in many donors, but most TCR sequences were rare. Among the CMV-associated chains, a few were confirmed in vitro as specific for CMV antigens.

PCR primers comprised 60 Vbeta and 13 Jbeta primers. Profiled with immunoSEQ multiplex PCR; TCRdb holds only in-frame clones, not every one. The sample yields roughly 180,000 clones, about four fifths seen once. The donors gave bone marrow, and they were healthy. The sample comprised PBMCs. The clonotype comes from a girl under 18 in good health and CMV-seropositive. V gene TRBV29-1 combines with J gene TRBJ2-3; the D is unclear. CDR3: CSVSPRTDTQYF. CDR3 in DNA: TGCAGCGTTAGCCCCCGCACAGATACGCAGTATTTT.